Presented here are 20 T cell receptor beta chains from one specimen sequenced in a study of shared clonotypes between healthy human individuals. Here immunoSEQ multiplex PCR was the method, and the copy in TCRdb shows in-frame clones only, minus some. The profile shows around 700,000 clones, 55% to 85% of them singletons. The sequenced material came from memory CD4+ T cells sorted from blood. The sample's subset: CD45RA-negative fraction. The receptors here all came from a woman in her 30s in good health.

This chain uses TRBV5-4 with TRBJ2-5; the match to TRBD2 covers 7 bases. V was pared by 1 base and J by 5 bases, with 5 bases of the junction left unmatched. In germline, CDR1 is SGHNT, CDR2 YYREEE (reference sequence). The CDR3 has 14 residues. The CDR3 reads CASSLWGGTETQYF. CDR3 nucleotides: TGTGCCAGCAGCTTGTGGGGGGGAACTGAGACCCAGTACTTC.

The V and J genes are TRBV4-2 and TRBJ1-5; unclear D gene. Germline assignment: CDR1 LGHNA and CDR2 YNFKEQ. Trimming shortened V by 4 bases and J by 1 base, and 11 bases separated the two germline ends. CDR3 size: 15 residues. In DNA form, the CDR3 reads TGTGCCAGCAGCCCCGGCCAAGGCAGCAATCAGCCCCAGCATTTT. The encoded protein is CASSPGQGSNQPQHF.

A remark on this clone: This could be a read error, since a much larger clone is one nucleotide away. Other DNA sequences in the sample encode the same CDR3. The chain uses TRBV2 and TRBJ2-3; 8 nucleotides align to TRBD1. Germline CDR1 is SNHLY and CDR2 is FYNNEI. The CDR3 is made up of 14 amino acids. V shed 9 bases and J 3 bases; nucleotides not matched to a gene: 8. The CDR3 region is CASRRTGLTDTQYF. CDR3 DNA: TGTGCCAGTAGACGGACAGGGTTGACAGATACGCAGTATTTT.

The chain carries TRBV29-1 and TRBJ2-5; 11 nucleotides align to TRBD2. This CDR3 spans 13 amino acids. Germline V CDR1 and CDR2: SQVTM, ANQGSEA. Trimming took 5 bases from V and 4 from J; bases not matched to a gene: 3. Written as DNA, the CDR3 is TGCAGCGTTTCCCTAGCGGGAGGAGAGACCCAGTACTTC. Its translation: CSVSLAGGETQYF.

The DNA for the CDR3 is TGTGCCAGCAGCGACCGGGACAGGACGCGCTACGAGCAGTACTTC. Its translation is CASSDRDRTRYEQYF. The chain has TRBV21-1 and TRBJ2-7; TRBD1, as called in the table, went unchecked against the DNA. TRBV21-1 is a recognized pseudogene. This CDR3 has 15 residues.

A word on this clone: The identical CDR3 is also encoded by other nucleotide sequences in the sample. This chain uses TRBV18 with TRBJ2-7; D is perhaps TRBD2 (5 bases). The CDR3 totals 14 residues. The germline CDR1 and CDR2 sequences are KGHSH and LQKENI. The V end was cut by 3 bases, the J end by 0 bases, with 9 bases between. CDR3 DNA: TGTGCCAGCTCACCCAGTGGGAGCTCCTACGAGCAGTACTTC. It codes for CASSPSGSSYEQYF.

This CDR3 reads CASRGEYTHHEQFF. CDR3 nucleotide sequence: TGTGCCAGCAGGGGGGAATATACTCACCATGAGCAGTTCTTC. The chain recombines TRBV7-2 with TRBJ2-1; D assignment may be TRBD1 or TRBD2 (5 bases each). The ends were cut back, 6 bases at V and 8 bases at J, with 17 bases in the middle. Looked up from germline, CDR1 is SGHTA and CDR2 is FQGNSA. The CDR3 consists of 14 residues.

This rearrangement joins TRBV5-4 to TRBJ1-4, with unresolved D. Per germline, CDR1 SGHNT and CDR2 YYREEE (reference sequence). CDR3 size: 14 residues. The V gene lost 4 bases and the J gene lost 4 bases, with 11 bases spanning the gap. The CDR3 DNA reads TGTGCCAGCAGCCCCGGTTGGGGTAATGAAAAACTGTTTTTT. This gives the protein CASSPGWGNEKLFF.

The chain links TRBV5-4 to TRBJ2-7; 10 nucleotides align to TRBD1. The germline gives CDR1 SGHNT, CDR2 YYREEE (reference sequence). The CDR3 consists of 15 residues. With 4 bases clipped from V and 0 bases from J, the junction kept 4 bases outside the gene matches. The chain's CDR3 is CASSTGQGVSYEQYF. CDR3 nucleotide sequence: TGTGCCAGCAGCACCGGACAGGGGGTCTCCTACGAGCAGTACTTC.

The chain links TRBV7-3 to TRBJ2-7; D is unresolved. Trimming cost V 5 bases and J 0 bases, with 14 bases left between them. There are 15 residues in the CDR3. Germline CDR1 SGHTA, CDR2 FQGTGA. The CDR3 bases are TGTGCCAGCAGCCCCCAGCCGACCTGCTCCTACGAGCAGTACTTC. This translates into CASSPQPTCSYEQYF.

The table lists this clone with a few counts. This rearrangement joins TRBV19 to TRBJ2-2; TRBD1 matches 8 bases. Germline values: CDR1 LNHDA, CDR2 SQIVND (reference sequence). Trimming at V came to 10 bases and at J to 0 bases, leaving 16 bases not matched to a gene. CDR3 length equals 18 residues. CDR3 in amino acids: CATPTGQGALSNTGELFF. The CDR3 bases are TGTGCCACACCTACGGGGCAGGGGGCCCTTTCGAACACCGGGGAGCTGTTTTTT.

As DNA, the CDR3 is TGTGCCAGCCTCCCTAACCCTAACTCCTACAATGAGCAGTTCTTC. It yields the protein CASLPNPNSYNEQFF. This rearrangement joins TRBV6-5 to TRBJ2-1; no definite D call. This CDR3 has 15 amino acids. The ends were cut back, 8 bases at V and 0 bases at J, with 14 bases in the middle. CDR1 MNHEY and CDR2 SVGAGI come from the germline V gene.

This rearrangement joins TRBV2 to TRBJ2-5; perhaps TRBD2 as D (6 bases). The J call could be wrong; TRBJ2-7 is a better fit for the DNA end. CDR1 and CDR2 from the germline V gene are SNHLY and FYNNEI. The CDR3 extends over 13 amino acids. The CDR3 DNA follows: TGTGCCAGCAATGCCCGGGAGTCAAACGAGCAGTACTTC. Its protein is CASNARESNEQYF.

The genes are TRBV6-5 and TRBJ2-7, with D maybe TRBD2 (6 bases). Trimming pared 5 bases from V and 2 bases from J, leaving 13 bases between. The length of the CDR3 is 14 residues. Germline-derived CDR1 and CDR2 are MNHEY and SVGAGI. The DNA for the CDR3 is TGTGCCAGCAGTGGAACCGGGACTGCCTACGAGCAGTACTTC. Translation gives CASSGTGTAYEQYF.

This chain's CDR3 is CASSRGTGAGKQYF. The CDR3 coding sequence is TGTGCCAGCAGCCGAGGTACAGGGGCTGGGAAGCAGTACTTC. The chain is built from TRBV14 and TRBJ2-7; 7 bases map to TRBD1. With V trimmed by 4 bases and J by 8 bases, 11 bases remained unmatched. The germline gives CDR1 SGHDN, CDR2 FVKESK. The CDR3 is 14 amino acids.

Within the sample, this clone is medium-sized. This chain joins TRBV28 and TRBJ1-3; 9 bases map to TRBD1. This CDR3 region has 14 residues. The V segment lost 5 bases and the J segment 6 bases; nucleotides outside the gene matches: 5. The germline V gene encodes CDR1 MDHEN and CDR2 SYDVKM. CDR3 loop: CASSRTGAANTIYF. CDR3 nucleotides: TGTGCCAGCAGTCGGACAGGGGCGGCAAACACCATATATTTT.

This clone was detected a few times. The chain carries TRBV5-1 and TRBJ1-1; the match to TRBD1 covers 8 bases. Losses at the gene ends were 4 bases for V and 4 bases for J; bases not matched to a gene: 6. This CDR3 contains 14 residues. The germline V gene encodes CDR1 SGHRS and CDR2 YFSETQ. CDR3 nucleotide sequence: TGCGCCAGCAGCCCTAATACAGGGGGCACTGAAGCTTTCTTT. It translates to CASSPNTGGTEAFF. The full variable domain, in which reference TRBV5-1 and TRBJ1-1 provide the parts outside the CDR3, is KAGVTQTPRYLIKTRGQQVTLSCSPISGHRSVSWYQQTPGQGLQFLFEYFSETQRNKGNFPGRFSGRQFSNSRSEMNVSTLELGDSALYLCASSPNTGGTEAFFGQGTRLTVV.

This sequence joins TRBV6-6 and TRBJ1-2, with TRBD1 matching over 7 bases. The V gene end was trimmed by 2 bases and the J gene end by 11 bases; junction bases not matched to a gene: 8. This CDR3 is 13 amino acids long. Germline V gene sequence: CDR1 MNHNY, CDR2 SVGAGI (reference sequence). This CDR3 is CASSYGRQGGYTF. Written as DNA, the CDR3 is TGTGCCAGCAGTTACGGGAGACAGGGAGGGTACACCTTC.

Here the CDR3 reads CASSWPLAGGPGDTQYF. The CDR3 DNA reads as TGCGCCAGCAGCTGGCCTCTAGCGGGAGGGCCCGGGGATACGCAGTATTTT. The chain uses TRBV5-1 and TRBJ2-3; 12 bases fit TRBD2. The trim removed 3 bases at V and 6 bases at J, leaving 11 bases unmatched. The CDR3 spans 17 residues. Germline assignment: CDR1 SGHRS and CDR2 YFSETQ. The entire variable domain, with the rest obtained from reference TRBV5-1 and TRBJ2-3, is as follows: KAGVTQTPRYLIKTRGQQVTLSCSPISGHRSVSWYQQTPGQGLQFLFEYFSETQRNKGNFPGRFSGRQFSNSRSEMNVSTLELGDSALYLCASSWPLAGGPGDTQYFGPGTRLTVL.

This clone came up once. CDR3 in DNA: TGTGCCAGCAGCTTACAAGGTTGGGGCGGTTCTAGCACAGATACGCAGTATTTT. This sequence encodes CASSLQGWGGSSTDTQYF. The chain has TRBV7-3 and TRBJ2-3; TRBD1 is a possible D gene (5 bases). This CDR3 comprises 18 residues. With 2 bases removed from V and 0 bases from J, the gap between germline ends came to 18 bases. The germline V gene encodes CDR1 SGHTA and CDR2 FQGTGA.